One sample yielded the 24 T cell receptor beta chains listed below, sequenced in a study of T cell responses to AZD1222 COVID-19 vaccine. Assay: immunoSEQ multiplex PCR; the TCRdb copy retains only in-frame clones and omits some. The sample contains approximately 200,000 clones, more than 85% of which appear only once. This specimen consisted of peripheral blood, obtained 28 days after the second AZD1222 dose. These receptors were collected from an adult who received the AZD1222 COVID-19 vaccine.

V gene TRBV19 combines with J gene TRBJ2-1; 9 positions agree with TRBD2. The CDR3 extends over 16 amino acids. The germline V gene has CDR1 LNHDA and CDR2 SQIVND (reference sequence). V trimming: 3 bases; J trimming: 0 bases; junction bases outside the gene matches: 3. The CDR3, as DNA: TGTGCCAGTAGTATCCTGACTAGCGGCTCCTACAATGAGCAGTTCTTC. Protein sequence: CASSILTSGSYNEQFF.

The rearrangement links TRBV28 to TRBJ2-6, with a weak D call TRBD2 (5 bases). Germline V gives CDR1 MDHEN, CDR2 SYDVKM. The CDR3 covers 15 residues. V lost 3 bases, J lost 1 base, and 7 bases lay in between. The CDR3 region is CASSLGGSGANVLTF. The CDR3 DNA follows: TGTGCCAGCAGTTTGGGCGGGTCTGGGGCCAACGTCCTGACTTTC.

This clone was observed a handful of times. The V and J genes are TRBV24-1 and TRBJ2-3, with 10 bases aligning to TRBD2. This CDR3 region has 15 residues. The V gene end was trimmed by 9 bases and the J gene end by 4 bases; junction bases not matched to a gene: 9. CDR1 KGHDR and CDR2 SFDVKD come from the germline V gene. CDR3 sequence: CATDPLAGDADTQYF. The CDR3 DNA follows: TGTGCCACCGATCCTCTAGCGGGAGACGCAGATACGCAGTATTTT.

CDR3 DNA sequence: TGTGCCAGCTACCAACCCAGGGGGAATAATCAGCCCCAGCATTTT. It specifies CASYQPRGNNQPQHF. V usage is TRBV28 and J usage is TRBJ1-5; 7 nucleotides match TRBD1. J was trimmed by 4 bases and V by 8 bases; bases with no gene match: 11. Germline-derived CDR1 and CDR2 are MDHEN and SYDVKM. This CDR3 is 15 amino acids long.

V usage is TRBV12-5 and J usage is TRBJ2-1, with 8 bases that match TRBD2. V lost 6 bases and J lost 3; bases outside the gene matches: 7. Germline assignment: CDR1 LGHNT and CDR2 FRNRAP. The CDR3 is 15 amino acids. CDR3 sequence reads: CASGPSGSYYNEQFF. CDR3 sequence (DNA): TGTGCTAGTGGGCCTAGCGGGTCATACTACAATGAGCAGTTCTTC.

This sequence joins TRBV5-1 and TRBJ2-1; TRBD2 agrees at 7 bases. The V gene's germline CDR1 is SGHRS and CDR2 YFSETQ. This CDR3 is built from 14 residues. Trimming removed 3 bases from V and 4 bases from J; junction bases left unmatched: 4. CDR3 DNA sequence: TGCGCCAGCAGCTCCGGGGGGAATTACAATGAGCAGTTCTTC. Its protein is CASSSGGNYNEQFF.

The rearrangement links TRBV30 to TRBJ1-6, with D unresolved. Germline V gene sequence: CDR1 GTSNPN, CDR2 SVGIG (reference sequence). The CDR3 is 16 amino acids. Trimming took off 4 bases at V and 0 bases at J, with 13 bases between the two ends. This CDR3 reads CAWTPEGISYNSPLHF. In nucleotides, the CDR3 is TGTGCCTGGACCCCCGAGGGCATCTCCTATAATTCACCCCTCCACTTT.

The V call is TRBV28, the J call TRBJ1-2, with D uncertain. CDR3 length equals 12 residues. Germline CDR1 and CDR2: MDHEN and SYDVKM. V lost 5 bases and J lost 2, with 6 bases in between. The DNA for the CDR3 is TGTGCCAGCAGTAGCAACAACTATGGCTACACCTTC. This gives the protein CASSSNNYGYTF.

V and J are TRBV7-2 and TRBJ1-5, with TRBD1 matching over 9 bases. The CDR3 contains 15 residues. After removal of 5 bases from V and 6 bases from J, the junction contained 8 bases not matched to a gene. In germline, CDR1 is SGHTA, CDR2 FQGNSA. This CDR3 is CASSATGGGGQPQHF. DNA for the CDR3: TGTGCCAGCAGCGCAACAGGGGGCGGAGGTCAGCCCCAGCATTTT.

DNA of the CDR3: TGTGCCACCAGCAGAGATTTACCGGGTGGGGGGGTAAGGCAGTATTTT. It specifies CATSRDLPGGGVRQYF. The chain couples TRBV15 to TRBJ2-3; TRBD2 aligns across 7 bases. CDR3 length: 16 residues. CDR1 is LNHNV, CDR2 YYDKDF, per germline (reference sequence). Trimming took 0 bases from V and 11 from J; bases not matched to a gene: 14. The full variable domain, rest sourced from reference TRBV15 and TRBJ2-3, is DAMVIQNPRYQVTQFGKPVTLSCSQTLNHNVMYWYQQKSSQAPKLLFHYYDKDFNNEADTPDNFQSRRPNTSFCFLDIRSPGLGDTAMYLCATSRDLPGGGVRQYFGPGTRLTVL.

This clone was seen just once. This chain links TRBV11-2 with TRBJ1-3; no reliable D call. Trimming removed 3 bases at V and 0 bases at J, with 9 bases between. This CDR3 has 15 amino acids. Germline CDR1 reads SGHAT; CDR2 reads FQNNGV. The chain's CDR3 is CASSFDLSSGNTIYF. Written as DNA, the CDR3 is TGTGCCAGCAGCTTCGACCTGAGCTCTGGAAACACCATATATTTT.

The chain has TRBV6-5 and TRBJ2-5; D perhaps matches TRBD1 (6 bases). The V gene lost 6 bases and the J gene lost 4 bases, with 15 bases spanning the gap. CDR3 length: 14 amino acids. Germline CDR1 reads MNHEY; CDR2 reads SVGAGI. Here the CDR3 reads CASSRRGTRETQYF. DNA for the CDR3: TGTGCCAGCAGCCGCAGGGGAACTCGAGAGACCCAGTACTTC.

This clone was found once. The chain combines TRBV20-1 with TRBJ2-7; D is uncertain. There are 11 residues in the CDR3. V was shortened by 3 bases and J by 6 bases, with 9 bases between the two germline ends. The germline CDR1 and CDR2 sequences are DFQATT and SNEGSKA (reference sequence). The CDR3 region has the DNA TGCAGTGCTAGTTTCCCGGGCGAGCAGTACTTC. The encoded protein is CSASFPGEQYF.

The chain uses TRBV4-1 and TRBJ2-7; no definite D call. The germline V gene encodes CDR1 MGHRA and CDR2 YSYEKL. The germline V and J ends were trimmed by 3 bases and 1 base, with 10 bases remaining between them. This CDR3 region has 14 residues. In DNA form, the CDR3 reads TGCGCCAGCAGCCATCCAGGAAAGTCCTACGAGCAGTACTTC. It is translated as CASSHPGKSYEQYF.

The chain combines TRBV3-1 (or the pseudogene TRBV3-2) with TRBJ1-2, with D unresolved. CDR1 and CDR2 (germline): LGHDT, YNNKEL (reference sequence). This CDR3 contains 13 residues. Deletions cut 4 bases from V and 0 bases from J, with 6 bases between. The CDR3 loop is CASSPNTNYGYTF. The CDR3 DNA follows: TGTGCCAGCAGCCCAAACACTAACTATGGCTACACCTTC.

The chain has TRBV4-2 and TRBJ1-5; no definite D call. V was clipped by 0 bases and J by 4 bases, with 10 bases between them. The CDR3 is 15 amino acids. Germline loops: CDR1 LGHNA, CDR2 YNFKEQ. The CDR3 region is CASSQDQGGNQPQHF. DNA for the CDR3: TGTGCCAGCAGCCAAGATCAAGGAGGGAATCAGCCCCAGCATTTT.

The chain joins TRBV21-1 to TRBJ1-6; the table's D call, TRBD1, has no DNA check behind it. TRBV21-1 is a pseudogene locus. The CDR3 contains 20 residues. CDR3 DNA sequence: TGTGCCAGCAGCAAAGTAGACGACAGGTCTACTAGCTCCTATAATTCACCCCTCCACTTT. Amino acid sequence: CASSKVDDRSTSSYNSPLHF.

CDR3 DNA sequence: TGTGCCGTAGCCGGGGTCGGGGAGCTGTTTTTT. Translating it yields CAVAGVGELFF. The chain carries TRBV27 and TRBJ2-2; perhaps TRBD2 as D (5 bases). Trimming shortened V by 11 bases and J by 7 bases, and 11 bases separated the two germline ends. Germline assignment: CDR1 MNHEY and CDR2 SMNVEV (reference sequence). The CDR3 spans 11 residues.

The chain uses TRBV10-3 and TRBJ2-5, with 11 bases matching TRBD2. J gave up 5 bases and V 4 bases, and 6 bases lay outside the gene matches. Per germline, CDR1 ENHRY and CDR2 SYGVKD. The CDR3 runs to 15 residues. CDR3 DNA sequence: TGTGCCATCAGTGCGACTAGCGGGACGGGGGAGACCCAGTACTTC. Translation gives CAISATSGTGETQYF.

V is TRBV18 and J is TRBJ2-3; maybe TRBD1 (6 bases). The CDR3 consists of 15 residues. CDR1 KGHSH and CDR2 LQKENI come from the germline V gene. With 3 bases removed from V and 3 bases from J, the gap between germline ends came to 13 bases. In DNA, the CDR3 is TGTGCCAGCTCACCCCTACAGGGTTGGACAGATACGCAGTATTTT. Encoded protein: CASSPLQGWTDTQYF.

V and J are TRBV6-5 and TRBJ2-5; D gene uncertain. Germline values: CDR1 MNHEY, CDR2 SVGAGI. V lost 4 bases to trimming and J lost 3 bases, with 9 bases between them. This CDR3 region has 13 residues. The CDR3 region is CASSFGLKETQYF. The CDR3 region has the DNA TGTGCCAGCAGTTTCGGGCTAAAAGAGACCCAGTACTTC.

This chain links TRBV19 with TRBJ2-5; 7 bases match TRBD1. Losses at the gene ends were 7 bases for V and 2 bases for J; bases not matched to a gene: 7. Germline assignment: CDR1 LNHDA and CDR2 SQIVND (reference sequence). CDR3 length equals 14 residues. CDR3 amino acids: CASNRGTAQETQYF. In nucleotides, the CDR3 is TGTGCCAGTAATCGTGGGACAGCGCAAGAGACCCAGTACTTC.

This rearrangement joins TRBV5-5 to TRBJ1-2, with D uncertain. In germline, CDR1 is SGHKS, CDR2 YYEKEE (reference sequence). V was cut by 1 base and J by 8 bases, with 15 bases left in between. The CDR3 is 14 residues long. In DNA, the CDR3 is TGTGCCAGCAGCTTGTCCGGGGAAGGGCGCGGCTACACCTTC. Translated: CASSLSGEGRGYTF.

The chain joins TRBV5-6 to TRBJ2-4, with D hard to call. The CDR3 is 14 residues long. Germline-derived CDR1 and CDR2 are SGHDT and YYEEEE. Trimming shortened V by 0 bases and J by 2 bases, and 6 bases separated the two germline ends. CDR3 amino acids: CASSLVMSKNIQYF. The CDR3 DNA reads TGTGCCAGCAGCTTGGTGATGTCCAAAAACATTCAGTACTTC.